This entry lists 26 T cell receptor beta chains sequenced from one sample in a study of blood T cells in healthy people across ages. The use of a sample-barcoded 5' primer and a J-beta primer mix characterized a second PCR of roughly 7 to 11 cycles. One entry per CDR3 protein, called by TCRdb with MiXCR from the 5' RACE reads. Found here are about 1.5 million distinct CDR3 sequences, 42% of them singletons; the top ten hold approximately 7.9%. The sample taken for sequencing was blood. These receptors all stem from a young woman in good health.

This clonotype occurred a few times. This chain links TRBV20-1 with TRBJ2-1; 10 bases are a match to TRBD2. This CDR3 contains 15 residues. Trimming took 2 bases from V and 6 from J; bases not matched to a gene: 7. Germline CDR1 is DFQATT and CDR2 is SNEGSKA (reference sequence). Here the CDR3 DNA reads TGCAGTGCTAGAAACAGCGGGGGGGCACTCAATGAGCAGTTCTTC. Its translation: CSARNSGGALNEQFF.

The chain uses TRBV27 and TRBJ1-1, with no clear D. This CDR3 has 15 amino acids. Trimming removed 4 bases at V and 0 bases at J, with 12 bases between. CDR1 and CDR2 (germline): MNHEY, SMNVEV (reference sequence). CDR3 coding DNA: TGTGCCAGCAGTTCCACTGTCGGACTGAACACTGAAGCTTTCTTT. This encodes CASSSTVGLNTEAFF.

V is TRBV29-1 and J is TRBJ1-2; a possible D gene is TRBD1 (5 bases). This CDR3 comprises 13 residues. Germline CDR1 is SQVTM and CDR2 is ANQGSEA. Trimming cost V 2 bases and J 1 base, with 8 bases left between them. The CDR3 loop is CSVETGDNYGYTF. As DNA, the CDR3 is TGCAGCGTTGAAACGGGGGATAACTATGGCTACACCTTC.

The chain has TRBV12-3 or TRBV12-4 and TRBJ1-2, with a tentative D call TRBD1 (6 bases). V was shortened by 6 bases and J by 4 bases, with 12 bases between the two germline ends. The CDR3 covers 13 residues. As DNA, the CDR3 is TGTGCCAGCAGGGAGGGGGGATCCTATGGCTACACCTTC. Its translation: CASREGGSYGYTF.

CDR3 protein: CASSPFTGGGGYTF. DNA for the CDR3: TGTGCCAGCAGTCCATTCACAGGGGGCGGTGGCTACACCTTC. V usage is TRBV27 and J usage is TRBJ1-2; 9 bases align to TRBD1. The CDR3 sequence is 14 residues long. Germline V gene sequence: CDR1 MNHEY, CDR2 SMNVEV (reference sequence). With V trimmed by 5 bases and J by 7 bases, 8 bases remained unmatched.

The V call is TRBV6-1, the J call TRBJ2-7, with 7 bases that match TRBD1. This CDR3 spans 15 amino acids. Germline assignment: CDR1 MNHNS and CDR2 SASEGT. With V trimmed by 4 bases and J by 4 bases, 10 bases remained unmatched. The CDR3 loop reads CASSVPPDRAYEQYF. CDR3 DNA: TGTGCCAGCAGTGTACCTCCCGACAGGGCGTACGAGCAGTACTTC.

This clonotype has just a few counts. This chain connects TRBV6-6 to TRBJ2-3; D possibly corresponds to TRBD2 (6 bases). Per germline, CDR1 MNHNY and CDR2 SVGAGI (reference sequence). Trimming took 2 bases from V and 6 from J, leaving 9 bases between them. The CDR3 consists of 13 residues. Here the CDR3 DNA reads TGTGCCAGCAGTTACGAGGGGAGGGATACGCAGTATTTT. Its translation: CASSYEGRDTQYF.

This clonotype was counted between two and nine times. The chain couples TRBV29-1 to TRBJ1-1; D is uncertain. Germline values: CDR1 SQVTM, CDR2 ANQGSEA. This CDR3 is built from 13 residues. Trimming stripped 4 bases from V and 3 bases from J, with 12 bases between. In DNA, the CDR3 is TGCAGCGTTGCTTGGTCGGGAGACACTGAAGCTTTCTTT. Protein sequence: CSVAWSGDTEAFF.

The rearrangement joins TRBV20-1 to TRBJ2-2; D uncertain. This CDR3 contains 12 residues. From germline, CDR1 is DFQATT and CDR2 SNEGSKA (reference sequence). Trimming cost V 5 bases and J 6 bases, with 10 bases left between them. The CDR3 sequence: CSAPIGAGELFF. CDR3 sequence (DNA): TGCAGTGCTCCGATTGGGGCCGGGGAGCTGTTTTTT.

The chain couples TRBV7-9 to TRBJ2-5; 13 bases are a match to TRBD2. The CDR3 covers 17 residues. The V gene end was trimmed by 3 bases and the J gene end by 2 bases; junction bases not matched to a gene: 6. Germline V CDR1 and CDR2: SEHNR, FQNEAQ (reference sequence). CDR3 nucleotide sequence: TGTGCCAGCAGCTTGCCGACTAGCGGGGGGCCACAAGAGACCCAGTACTTC. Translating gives CASSLPTSGGPQETQYF.

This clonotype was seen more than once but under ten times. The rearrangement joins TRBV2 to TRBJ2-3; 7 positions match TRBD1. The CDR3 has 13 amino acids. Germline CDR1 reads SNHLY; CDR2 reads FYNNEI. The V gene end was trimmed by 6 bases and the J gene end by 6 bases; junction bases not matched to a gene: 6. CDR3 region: CASSEGQWDTQYF. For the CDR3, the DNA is TGTGCCAGCAGCGAGGGACAGTGGGATACGCAGTATTTT.

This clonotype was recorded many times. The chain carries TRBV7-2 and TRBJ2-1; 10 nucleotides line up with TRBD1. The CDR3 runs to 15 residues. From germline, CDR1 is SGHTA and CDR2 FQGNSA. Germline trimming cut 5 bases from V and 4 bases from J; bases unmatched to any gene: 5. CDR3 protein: CASSRTGGRYNEQFF. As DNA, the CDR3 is TGTGCCAGCAGCCGGACAGGGGGTCGTTACAATGAGCAGTTCTTC.

CDR3 residues: CASRDGLAGESYNEQFF. Here the CDR3 DNA reads TGTGCCAGCAGGGATGGACTAGCGGGGGAATCCTACAATGAGCAGTTCTTC. This rearrangement joins TRBV11-2 to TRBJ2-1, with 13 positions matching TRBD2. Germline CDR1 SGHAT, CDR2 FQNNGV. This CDR3 is built from 17 residues. Germline trimming cut 6 bases from V and 1 base from J; bases unmatched to any gene: 6.

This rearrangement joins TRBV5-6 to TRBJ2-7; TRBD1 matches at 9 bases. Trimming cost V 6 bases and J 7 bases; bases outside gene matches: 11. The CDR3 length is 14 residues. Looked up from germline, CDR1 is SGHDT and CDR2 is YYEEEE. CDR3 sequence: CASNIRDRDNEQYF. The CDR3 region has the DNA TGTGCCAGCAACATCCGGGACAGGGACAATGAGCAGTACTTC.

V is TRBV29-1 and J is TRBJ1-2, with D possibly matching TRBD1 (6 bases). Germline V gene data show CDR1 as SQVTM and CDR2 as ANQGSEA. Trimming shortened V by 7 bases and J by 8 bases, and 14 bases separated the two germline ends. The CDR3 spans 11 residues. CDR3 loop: CSDHREWGYTF. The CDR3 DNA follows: TGCAGCGACCACAGGGAGTGGGGCTACACCTTC.

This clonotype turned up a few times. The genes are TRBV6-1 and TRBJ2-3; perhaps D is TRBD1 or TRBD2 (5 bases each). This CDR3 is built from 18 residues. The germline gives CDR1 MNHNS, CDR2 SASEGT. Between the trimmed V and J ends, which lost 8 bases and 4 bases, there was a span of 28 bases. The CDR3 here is CASRTLLPGGTPADTQYF. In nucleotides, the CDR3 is TGTGCCAGCCGAACCCTTCTTCCGGGTGGGACCCCGGCAGATACGCAGTATTTT.

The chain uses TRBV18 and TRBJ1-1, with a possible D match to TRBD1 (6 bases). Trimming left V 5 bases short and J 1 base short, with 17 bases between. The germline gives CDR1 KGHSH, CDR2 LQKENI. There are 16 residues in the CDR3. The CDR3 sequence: CASSTLTGPENTEAFF. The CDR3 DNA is TGTGCCAGCTCAACCCTAACAGGGCCCGAGAACACTGAAGCTTTCTTT.

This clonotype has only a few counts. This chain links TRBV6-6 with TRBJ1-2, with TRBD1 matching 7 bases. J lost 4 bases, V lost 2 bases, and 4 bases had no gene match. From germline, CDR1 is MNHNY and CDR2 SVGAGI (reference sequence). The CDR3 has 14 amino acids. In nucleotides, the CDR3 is TGTGCCAGCAGTTACAGGGGACAGCTCTATGGCTACACCTTC. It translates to CASSYRGQLYGYTF.

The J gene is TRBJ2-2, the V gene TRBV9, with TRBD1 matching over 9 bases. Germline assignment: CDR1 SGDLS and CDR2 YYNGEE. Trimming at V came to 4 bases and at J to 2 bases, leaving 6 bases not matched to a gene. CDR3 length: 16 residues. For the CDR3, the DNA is TGTGCCAGCAGCTACAAGGGACAGGGCAACACCGGGGAGCTGTTTTTT. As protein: CASSYKGQGNTGELFF.

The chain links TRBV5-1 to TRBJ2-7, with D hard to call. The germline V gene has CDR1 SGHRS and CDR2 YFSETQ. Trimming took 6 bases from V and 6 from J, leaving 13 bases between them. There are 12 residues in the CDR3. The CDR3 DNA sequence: TGCGCCAGCATTAAGGACCTCGGCGAGCAGTACTTC. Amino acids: CASIKDLGEQYF.

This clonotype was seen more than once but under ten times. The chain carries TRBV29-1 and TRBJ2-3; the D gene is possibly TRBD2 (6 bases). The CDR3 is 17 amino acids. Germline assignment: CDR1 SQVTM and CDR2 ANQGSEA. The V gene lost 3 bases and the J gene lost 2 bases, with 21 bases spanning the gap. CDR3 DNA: TGCAGCGTTGAGGGGGGTCAGCTAGCGCTGAACACAGATACGCAGTATTTT. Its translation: CSVEGGQLALNTDTQYF.

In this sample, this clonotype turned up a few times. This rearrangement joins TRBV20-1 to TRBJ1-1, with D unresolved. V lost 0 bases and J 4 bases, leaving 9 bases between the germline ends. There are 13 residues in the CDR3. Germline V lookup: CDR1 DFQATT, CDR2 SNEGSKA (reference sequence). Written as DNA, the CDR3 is TGCAGTGCTAGAGATGTGTGGGTCACTGAAGCTTTCTTT. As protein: CSARDVWVTEAFF.

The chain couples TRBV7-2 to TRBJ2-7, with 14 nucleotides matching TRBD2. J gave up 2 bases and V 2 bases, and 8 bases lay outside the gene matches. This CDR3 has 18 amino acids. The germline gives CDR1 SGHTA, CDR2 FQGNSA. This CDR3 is CASSLSGLAGVSAYEQYF. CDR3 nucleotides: TGTGCCAGCAGCTTATCGGGACTAGCGGGAGTTAGTGCCTACGAGCAGTACTTC.

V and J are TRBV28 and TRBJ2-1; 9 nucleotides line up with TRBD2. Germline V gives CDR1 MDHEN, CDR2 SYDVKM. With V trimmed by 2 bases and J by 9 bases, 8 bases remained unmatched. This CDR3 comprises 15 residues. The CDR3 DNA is TGTGCCAGCAGTTTAATGGCTAGCGGGGTTGGTGAGCAGTTCTTC. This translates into CASSLMASGVGEQFF.

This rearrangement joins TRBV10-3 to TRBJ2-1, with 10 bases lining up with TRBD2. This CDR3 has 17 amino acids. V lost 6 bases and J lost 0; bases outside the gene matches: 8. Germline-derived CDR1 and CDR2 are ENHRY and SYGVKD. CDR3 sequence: CAIRSLAGVSSYNEQFF. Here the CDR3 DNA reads TGTGCCATCAGAAGCCTAGCGGGAGTGAGCTCCTACAATGAGCAGTTCTTC.

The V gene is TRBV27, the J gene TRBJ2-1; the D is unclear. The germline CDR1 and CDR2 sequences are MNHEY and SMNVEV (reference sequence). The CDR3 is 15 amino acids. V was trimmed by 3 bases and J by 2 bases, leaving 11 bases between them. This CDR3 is CASSFLPMAYNEQFF. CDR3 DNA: TGTGCCAGCAGTTTTTTACCCATGGCCTACAATGAGCAGTTCTTC.